This entry is about one T cell receptor beta chain. Trimming removed 3 bases at V and 7 bases at J, with 13 bases between. The length of the CDR3 is 15 residues. The V gene's germline CDR1 is SNHLY and CDR2 FYNNEI. The data originate from a study of blood T cell repertoires in COVID-19. The table came from immunoSEQ multiplex PCR; TCRdb's copy has only in-frame clones and leaves some out. The data contain about 300,000 clones, 89% of them seen just once; the ten biggest clones take up roughly 6.7%. The clonotype was recovered from a man between 18 and 35 years old who had recovered from COVID-19. The material sequenced was peripheral blood. This sequence joins TRBV2 and TRBJ1-6; tentative D call: TRBD1 (5 bases). CDR3 in amino acids: CASSDVRARNSPLHF. CDR3 nucleotides: TGTGCCAGCAGTGACGTCAGGGCGAGAAATTCACCCCTCCACTTT. The complete variable domain, with remaining parts taken from reference TRBV2 and TRBJ1-6, reads EPEVTQTPSHQVTQMGQEVILRCVPISNHLYFYWYRQILGQKVEFLVSFYNNEISEKSEIFDDQFSVERPDGSNFTLKIRSTKLEDSAMYFCASSDVRARNSPLHFGNGTRLTVT.